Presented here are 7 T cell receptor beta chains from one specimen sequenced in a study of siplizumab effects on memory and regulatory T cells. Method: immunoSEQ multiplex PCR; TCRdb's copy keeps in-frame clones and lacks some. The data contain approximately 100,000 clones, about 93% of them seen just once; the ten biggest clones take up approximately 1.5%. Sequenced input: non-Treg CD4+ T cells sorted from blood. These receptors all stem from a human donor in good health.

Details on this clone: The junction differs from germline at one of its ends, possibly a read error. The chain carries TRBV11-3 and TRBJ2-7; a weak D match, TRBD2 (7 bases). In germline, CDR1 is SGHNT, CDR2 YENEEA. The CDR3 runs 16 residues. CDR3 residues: CASSSSWGGGSNEQYF. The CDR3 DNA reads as TGTGCCAGCAGCTCCAGTTGGGGCGGGGGCTCCAACGAGCAGTACTTC.

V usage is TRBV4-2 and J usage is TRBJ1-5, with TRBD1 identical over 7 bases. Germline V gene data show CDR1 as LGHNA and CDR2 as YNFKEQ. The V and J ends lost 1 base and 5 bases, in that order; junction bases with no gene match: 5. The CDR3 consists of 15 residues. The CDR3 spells CASSQVDRRDQPQHF. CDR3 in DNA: TGTGCCAGCAGCCAAGTGGACAGGCGAGATCAGCCCCAGCATTTT.

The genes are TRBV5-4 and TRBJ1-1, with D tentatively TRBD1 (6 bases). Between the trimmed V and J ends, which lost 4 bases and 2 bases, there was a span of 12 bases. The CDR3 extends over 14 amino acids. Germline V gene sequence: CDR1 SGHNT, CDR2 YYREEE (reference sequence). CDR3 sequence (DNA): TGTGCCAGCAGCATCAGGGGCCCCAACACTGAAGCTTTCTTT. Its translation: CASSIRGPNTEAFF.

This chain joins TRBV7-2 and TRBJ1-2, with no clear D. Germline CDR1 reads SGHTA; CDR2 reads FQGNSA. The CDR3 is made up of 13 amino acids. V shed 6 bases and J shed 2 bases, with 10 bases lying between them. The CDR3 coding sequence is TGTGCCAGCAGGGAATCCTGGAACTATGGCTACACCTTC. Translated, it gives CASRESWNYGYTF.

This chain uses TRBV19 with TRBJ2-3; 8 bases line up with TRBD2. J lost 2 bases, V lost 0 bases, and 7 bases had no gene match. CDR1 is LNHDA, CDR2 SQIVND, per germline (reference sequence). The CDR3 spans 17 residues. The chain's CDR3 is CASSIDGRGAITDTQYF. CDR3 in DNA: TGTGCCAGTAGTATAGATGGGCGGGGGGCTATCACAGATACGCAGTATTTT. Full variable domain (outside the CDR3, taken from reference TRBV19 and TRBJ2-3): DGGITQSPKYLFRKEGQNVTLSCEQNLNHDAMYWYRQDPGQGLRLIYYSQIVNDFQKGDIAEGYSVSREKKESFPLTVTSAQKNPTAFYLCASSIDGRGAITDTQYFGPGTRLTVL.

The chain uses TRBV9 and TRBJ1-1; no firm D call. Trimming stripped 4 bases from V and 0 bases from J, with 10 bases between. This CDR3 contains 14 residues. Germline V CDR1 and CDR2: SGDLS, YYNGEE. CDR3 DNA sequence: TGTGCCAGCAGCCAAACGGGGATGAACACTGAAGCTTTCTTT. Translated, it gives CASSQTGMNTEAFF.

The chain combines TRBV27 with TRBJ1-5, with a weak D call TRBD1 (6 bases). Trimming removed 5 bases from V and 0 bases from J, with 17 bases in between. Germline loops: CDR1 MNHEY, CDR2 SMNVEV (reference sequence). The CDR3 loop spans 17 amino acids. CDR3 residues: CASSARAPGDSNQPQHF. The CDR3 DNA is TGTGCCAGCAGTGCGCGGGCCCCAGGGGATAGCAATCAGCCCCAGCATTTT.